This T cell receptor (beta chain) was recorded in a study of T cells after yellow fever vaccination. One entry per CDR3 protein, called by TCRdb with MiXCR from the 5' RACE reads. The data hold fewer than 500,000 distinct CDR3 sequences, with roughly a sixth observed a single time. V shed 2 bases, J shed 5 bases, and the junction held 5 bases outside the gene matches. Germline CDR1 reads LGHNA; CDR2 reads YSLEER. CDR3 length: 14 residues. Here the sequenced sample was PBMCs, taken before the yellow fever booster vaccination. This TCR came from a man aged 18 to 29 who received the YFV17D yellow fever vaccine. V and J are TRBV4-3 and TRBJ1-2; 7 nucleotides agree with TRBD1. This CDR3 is CASSQYGTAYGYTF. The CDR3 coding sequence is TGCGCCAGCAGCCAATACGGGACAGCTTATGGCTACACCTTC.